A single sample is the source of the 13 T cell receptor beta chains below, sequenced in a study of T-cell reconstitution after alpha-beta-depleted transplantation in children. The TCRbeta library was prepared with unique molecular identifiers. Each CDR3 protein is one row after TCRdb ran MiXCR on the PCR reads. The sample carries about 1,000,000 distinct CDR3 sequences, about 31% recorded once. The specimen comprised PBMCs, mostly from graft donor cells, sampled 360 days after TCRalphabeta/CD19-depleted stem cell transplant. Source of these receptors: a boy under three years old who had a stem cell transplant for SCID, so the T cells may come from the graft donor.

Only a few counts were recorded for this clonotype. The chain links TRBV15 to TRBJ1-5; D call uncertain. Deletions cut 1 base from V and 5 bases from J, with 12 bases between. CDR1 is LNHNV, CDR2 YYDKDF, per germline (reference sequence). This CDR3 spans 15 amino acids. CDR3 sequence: CATSRGGRQYQPQHF. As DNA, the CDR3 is TGTGCCACCAGCAGAGGTGGCAGGCAATATCAGCCCCAGCATTTT.

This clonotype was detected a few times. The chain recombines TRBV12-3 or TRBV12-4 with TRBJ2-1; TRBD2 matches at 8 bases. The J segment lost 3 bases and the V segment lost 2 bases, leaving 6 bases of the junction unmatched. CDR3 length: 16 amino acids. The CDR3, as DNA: TGTGCCAGCAGTTTAATGGGCGGGGGGCACTACAATGAGCAGTTCTTC. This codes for CASSLMGGGHYNEQFF.

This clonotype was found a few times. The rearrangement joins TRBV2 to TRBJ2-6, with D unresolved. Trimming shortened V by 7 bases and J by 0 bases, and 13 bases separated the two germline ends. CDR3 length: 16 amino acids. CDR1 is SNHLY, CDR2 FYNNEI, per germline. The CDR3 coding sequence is TGTGCCAGCACCTTCCGACGGAGCTCTGGGGCCAACGTCCTGACTTTC. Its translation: CASTFRRSSGANVLTF.

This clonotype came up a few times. The DNA of the CDR3 is TGCAGTGCTGGGGACAGGGTTGGCTATGGCTACACCTTC. Amino acid sequence: CSAGDRVGYGYTF. The V call is TRBV20-1, the J call TRBJ1-2; 9 nucleotides line up with TRBD1. The CDR3 is made up of 13 amino acids. Per germline, CDR1 DFQATT and CDR2 SNEGSKA (reference sequence). V was clipped by 5 bases and J by 4 bases; unmatched bases: 5.

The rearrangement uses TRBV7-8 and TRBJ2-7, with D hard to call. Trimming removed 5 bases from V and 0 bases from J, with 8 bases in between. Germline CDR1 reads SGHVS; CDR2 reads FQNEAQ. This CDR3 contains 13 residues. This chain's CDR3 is CASSPMNSYEQYF. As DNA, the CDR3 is TGTGCCAGCAGCCCCATGAACTCCTACGAGCAGTACTTC.

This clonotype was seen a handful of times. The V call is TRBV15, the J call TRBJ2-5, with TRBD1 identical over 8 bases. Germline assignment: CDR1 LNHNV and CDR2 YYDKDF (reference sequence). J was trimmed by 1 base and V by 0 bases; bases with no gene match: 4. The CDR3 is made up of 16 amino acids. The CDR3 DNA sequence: TGTGCCACCAGCAGAGATAAAGGGACAGGCCAAGAGACCCAGTACTTC. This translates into CATSRDKGTGQETQYF.

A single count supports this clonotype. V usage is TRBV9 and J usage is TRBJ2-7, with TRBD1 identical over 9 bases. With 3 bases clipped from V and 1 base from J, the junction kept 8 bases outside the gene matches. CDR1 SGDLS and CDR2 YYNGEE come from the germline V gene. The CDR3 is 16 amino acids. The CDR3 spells CASSASPGTGSYEQYF. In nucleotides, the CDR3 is TGTGCCAGCAGCGCCTCTCCCGGGACAGGGTCCTACGAGCAGTACTTC.

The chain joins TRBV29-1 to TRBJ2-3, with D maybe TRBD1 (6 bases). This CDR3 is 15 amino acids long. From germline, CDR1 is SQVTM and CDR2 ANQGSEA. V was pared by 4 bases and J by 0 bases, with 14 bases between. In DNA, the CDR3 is TGCAGCGTTGCCGGTGGACAGAAAAGCACAGATACGCAGTATTTT. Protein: CSVAGGQKSTDTQYF.

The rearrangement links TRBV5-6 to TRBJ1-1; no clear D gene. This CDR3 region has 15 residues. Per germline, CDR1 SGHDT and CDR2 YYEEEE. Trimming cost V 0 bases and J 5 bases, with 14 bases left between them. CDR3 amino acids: CASSLARGRVTEAFF. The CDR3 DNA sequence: TGTGCCAGCAGCTTGGCCCGGGGAAGGGTGACTGAAGCTTTCTTT.

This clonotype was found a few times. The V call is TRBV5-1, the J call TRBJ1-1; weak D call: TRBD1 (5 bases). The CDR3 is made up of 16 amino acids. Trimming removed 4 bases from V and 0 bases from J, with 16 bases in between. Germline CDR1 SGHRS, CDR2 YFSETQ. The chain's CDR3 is CASSMGVGRMNTEAFF. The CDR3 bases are TGCGCCAGCAGCATGGGGGTCGGAAGGATGAACACTGAAGCTTTCTTT.

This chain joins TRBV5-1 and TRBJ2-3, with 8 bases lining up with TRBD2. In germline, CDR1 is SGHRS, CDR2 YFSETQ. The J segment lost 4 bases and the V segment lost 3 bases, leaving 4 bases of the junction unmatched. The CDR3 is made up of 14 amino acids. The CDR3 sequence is CASSYTSGSDTQYF. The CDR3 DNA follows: TGCGCCAGCAGCTATACTAGCGGATCAGATACGCAGTATTTT.

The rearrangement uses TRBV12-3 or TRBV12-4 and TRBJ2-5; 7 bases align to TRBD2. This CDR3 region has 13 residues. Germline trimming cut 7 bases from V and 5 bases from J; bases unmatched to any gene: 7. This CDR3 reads CASTLFGGETQYF. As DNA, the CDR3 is TGTGCCAGCACCCTATTCGGGGGGGAGACCCAGTACTTC.

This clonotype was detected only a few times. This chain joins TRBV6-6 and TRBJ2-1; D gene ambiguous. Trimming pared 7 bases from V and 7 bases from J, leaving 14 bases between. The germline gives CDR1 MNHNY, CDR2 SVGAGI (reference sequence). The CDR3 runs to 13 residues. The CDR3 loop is CASTRFGPNEQFF. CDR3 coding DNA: TGTGCCAGCACCCGGTTCGGGCCAAATGAGCAGTTCTTC.